One and the same sample provided the 15 T cell receptor beta chains below, sequenced in a study of shared clonotypes between healthy human individuals. Method: immunoSEQ multiplex PCR; TCRdb's copy keeps in-frame clones and lacks some. The sample has 1.5 million to 2.5 million clones, roughly 95% seen once. Only CD45RO-negative cells positively selected for CCR7 counted as naive CD8 cells, so terminally differentiated effector memory CD45RA+ cells were excluded. Sequenced: naive CD8+ T cells sorted from blood. These receptors originate from a man in his late teens or twenties in good health.

V gene TRBV7-9 combines with J gene TRBJ2-2; TRBD2 matches at 11 bases. Germline V gives CDR1 SEHNR, CDR2 FQNEAQ (reference sequence). The ends lost 5 bases at V and 0 bases at J; junction bases unmatched: 5. The CDR3 runs to 17 residues. This chain's CDR3 is CASSTSGGASNTGELFF. CDR3 in DNA: TGTGCCAGCAGCACTAGCGGGGGAGCTTCGAACACCGGGGAGCTGTTTTTT. Full variable domain (remainder filled in from reference TRBV7-9 and TRBJ2-2): DTGVSQNPRHKITKRGQNVTFRCDPISEHNRLYWYRQTLGQGPEFLTYFQNEAQLEKSRLLSDRFSAERPKGSFSTLEIQRTEQGDSAMYLCASSTSGGASNTGELFFGEGSRLTVL.

The chain is built from TRBV7-9 and TRBJ2-1; 10 nucleotides line up with TRBD2. The V and J ends lost 4 bases and 0 bases, in that order; junction bases with no gene match: 6. This CDR3 is built from 17 residues. CDR1 and CDR2 (germline): SEHNR, FQNEAQ (reference sequence). CDR3 in amino acids: CASSSGLAASSYNEQFF. CDR3 DNA sequence: TGTGCCAGCAGCTCAGGACTAGCGGCCAGCTCCTACAATGAGCAGTTCTTC.

About this clone: This specimen includes other DNA sequences encoding the same CDR3. This chain uses TRBV9 with TRBJ2-2; D unresolved. There are 14 residues in the CDR3. Trimming left V 0 bases short and J 3 bases short, with 6 bases between. Germline lookup yields CDR1 SGDLS and CDR2 YYNGEE. Written as DNA, the CDR3 is TGTGCCAGCAGCGTAGGCGGAGACACCGGGGAGCTGTTTTTT. Its translation is CASSVGGDTGELFF.

This clone has just one count. Distinct nucleotide sequences in the sample also encode this CDR3. The chain is built from TRBV4-1 and TRBJ2-7, with no clear D. This CDR3 has 13 amino acids. With 0 bases removed from V and 4 bases from J, the gap between germline ends came to 7 bases. Germline CDR1 is MGHRA and CDR2 is YSYEKL. This chain's CDR3 is CASSQEPGYEQYF. The CDR3 DNA is TGCGCCAGCAGCCAAGAACCTGGGTACGAGCAGTACTTC.

V usage is TRBV9 and J usage is TRBJ1-3; 7 nucleotides line up with TRBD1. J lost 0 bases, V lost 3 bases, and 9 bases had no gene match. This CDR3 is 17 amino acids long. Germline V gives CDR1 SGDLS, CDR2 YYNGEE. CDR3 bases: TGTGCCAGCAGCGCCCTGACAGGGCTAAGCTCTGGAAACACCATATATTTT. Amino acids: CASSALTGLSSGNTIYF.

V gene TRBV10-3 combines with J gene TRBJ2-7; the D call may be TRBD1 or TRBD2 (5 bases each). CDR1 is ENHRY and CDR2 is SYGVKD in the germline V gene. This CDR3 comprises 15 residues. The ends were cut back, 0 bases at V and 0 bases at J, with 9 bases in the middle. CDR3 in amino acids: CAISESRGSSYEQYF. The CDR3 nucleotides read TGTGCCATCAGTGAGTCGAGGGGAAGCTCCTACGAGCAGTACTTC.

The rearrangement joins TRBV5-5 to TRBJ2-7, with a possible D match to TRBD1 (6 bases). Trimming shortened V by 4 bases and J by 7 bases, and 15 bases separated the two germline ends. The CDR3 runs to 13 residues. Germline CDR1 and CDR2: SGHKS and YYEKEE (reference sequence). CDR3 loop: CASSPPGAAEQYF. Written as DNA, the CDR3 is TGTGCCAGCAGCCCCCCAGGGGCGGCAGAGCAGTACTTC.

The CDR3 here is CASSLERANTGELFF. DNA for the CDR3: TGTGCCAGCAGCTTAGAACGGGCGAACACCGGGGAGCTGTTTTTT. The chain uses TRBV11-3 and TRBJ2-2; D remains unclear. CDR3 length: 15 amino acids. Germline assignment: CDR1 SGHNT and CDR2 YENEEA. Deletions cut 0 bases from V and 0 bases from J, with 5 bases between.

Points on this clone: The sample holds other DNA sequences that translate to the same CDR3. V is TRBV28 and J is TRBJ2-7, with D possibly TRBD2 on 6 matching bases. Trimming took off 3 bases at V and 3 bases at J, with 12 bases between the two ends. Germline V gene sequence: CDR1 MDHEN, CDR2 SYDVKM. The CDR3 has 14 amino acids. For the CDR3, the DNA is TGTGCCAGCAGTTTTTACACGGGAGACTACGAGCAGTACTTC. Translation: CASSFYTGDYEQYF.

This chain joins TRBV6-6 and TRBJ1-5, with D possibly matching TRBD1 (6 bases). The CDR3 has 14 amino acids. CDR1 and CDR2 from the germline V gene are MNHNY and SVGAGI (reference sequence). Trimming pared 7 bases from V and 4 bases from J, leaving 14 bases between. This chain's CDR3 is CASNIGQFNQPQHF. The CDR3 DNA reads as TGTGCCAGCAACATAGGACAGTTTAATCAGCCCCAGCATTTT.

As to this clone: Other DNA sequences within the sample encode an identical CDR3. The V and J genes are TRBV9 and TRBJ1-3; no definite D call. The V gene's germline CDR1 is SGDLS and CDR2 YYNGEE. The CDR3 contains 11 residues. Deletions cut 0 bases from V and 7 bases from J, with 2 bases between. CDR3 in DNA: TGTGCCAGCAGCGTAGGTAACACCATATATTTT. The encoded protein is CASSVGNTIYF.

The CDR3 nucleotides read TGCGCCAGCAGCTTGGGGACAGGGTTCTCCTACGAGCAGTACTTC. It specifies CASSLGTGFSYEQYF. The chain is built from TRBV5-1 and TRBJ2-7, with 8 bases lining up with TRBD1. V trimming: 0 bases; J trimming: 0 bases; junction bases outside the gene matches: 2. Germline CDR1 is SGHRS and CDR2 is YFSETQ. The CDR3 sequence is 15 residues long.

This chain links TRBV4-1 with TRBJ2-3; D ambiguous. Trimming cost V 4 bases and J 1 base, with 9 bases left between them. Germline V gene lookup returns CDR1 MGHRA and CDR2 YSYEKL. The length of the CDR3 is 14 residues. CDR3 in DNA: TGCGCCAGCAGCCCGGAGCCACGCACAGATACGCAGTATTTT. Translating gives CASSPEPRTDTQYF.

The chain combines TRBV28 with TRBJ2-5; TRBD1 matches at 7 bases. With V trimmed by 4 bases and J by 5 bases, 16 bases remained unmatched. Germline loops: CDR1 MDHEN, CDR2 SYDVKM. CDR3 size: 17 residues. CDR3 in DNA: TGTGCCAGCAGTTGGGGCCTGACAGGGCATAAGCCGGAGACCCAGTACTTC. Its translation is CASSWGLTGHKPETQYF.

This clone was found once. The rearrangement joins TRBV4-1 to TRBJ1-3; D gene unclear. This CDR3 region has 17 residues. V shed 0 bases and J shed 0 bases, with 12 bases lying between them. CDR1 and CDR2 from the germline V gene are MGHRA and YSYEKL. CDR3 residues: CASSQDAQSLSGNTIYF. The CDR3 DNA follows: TGCGCCAGCAGCCAAGATGCTCAGAGTCTCTCTGGAAACACCATATATTTT.